A single sample gave rise to the 20 T cell receptor beta chains below, sequenced in a study of ipilimumab plus nivolumab after autologous stem cell transplantation. The protocol was immunoSEQ multiplex PCR, while the TCRdb copy is restricted to in-frame clones and leaves out a portion. The sample lists 16,000 or so clones; about three quarters were seen once. The specimen was PBMCs, collected in a trial of ipilimumab plus nivolumab as post-transplant consolidation. All receptors come from a male donor with diffuse large B-cell lymphoma.

The V and J genes are TRBV5-1 and TRBJ1-2; possible D gene TRBD1, 5 bases. With 4 bases removed from V and 0 bases from J, the gap between germline ends came to 16 bases. The CDR3 length is 16 residues. Looked up from germline, CDR1 is SGHRS and CDR2 is YFSETQ. The CDR3 sequence is CASSPEPGRPNYGYTF. CDR3 coding DNA: TGCGCCAGCAGCCCGGAGCCGGGACGACCTAACTATGGCTACACCTTC.

The gene calls are TRBV7-9 and TRBJ2-7; 8 bases are shared with TRBD2. CDR1 and CDR2 from the germline V gene are SEHNR and FQNEAQ (reference sequence). This CDR3 region has 16 residues. CDR3: CAASGSGDGVVYEQYF. The DNA of the CDR3 is TGTGCGGCGTCGGGTAGCGGGGACGGGGTGGTTTACGAGCAGTACTTC.

The V gene is TRBV2, the J gene TRBJ2-7, with D tentatively TRBD1 (5 bases). The CDR3 extends over 14 amino acids. CDR1 is SNHLY, CDR2 FYNNEI, per germline. The V end was cut by 1 base, the J end by 6 bases, with 13 bases between. CDR3 nucleotides: TGTGCCAGCAGTGAAGACCCAGGGTACCCCGAGCAGTACTTC. Translated, it gives CASSEDPGYPEQYF. The entire variable domain, with the rest obtained from reference TRBV2 and TRBJ2-7, is as follows: EPEVTQTPSHQVTQMGQEVILRCVPISNHLYFYWYRQILGQKVEFLVSFYNNEISEKSEIFDDQFSVERPDGSNFTLKIRSTKLEDSAMYFCASSEDPGYPEQYFGPGTRLTVT.

This clone was recorded only once. The chain is built from TRBV5-1 and TRBJ2-5; D possibly corresponds to TRBD2 (5 bases). Germline CDR1 is SGHRS and CDR2 is YFSETQ. The CDR3 has 16 residues. Trimming took off 0 bases at V and 1 base at J, with 13 bases between the two ends. In nucleotides, the CDR3 is TGCGCCAGCAGCTTGGGTGGCGGGTTACCCCAAGAGACCCAGTACTTC. Its protein is CASSLGGGLPQETQYF.

Here the CDR3 DNA reads TGTGCCAGCAGCTGGACACGTACGTCGGATGAGCAGTTCTTC. Amino acid sequence: CASSWTRTSDEQFF. The V call is TRBV5-4, the J call TRBJ2-1; the D gene is possibly TRBD1 (5 bases). There are 14 residues in the CDR3. Germline-derived CDR1 and CDR2 are SGHNT and YYREEE (reference sequence). V gave up 3 bases and J gave up 8 bases, with 15 bases separating them.

J is TRBJ1-3 and V is TRBV30; D ambiguous. This CDR3 is 15 amino acids long. CDR1 and CDR2 (germline): GTSNPN, SVGIG (reference sequence). Trimming stripped 4 bases from V and 2 bases from J, with 15 bases between. In DNA form, the CDR3 reads TGTGCCTGGACCCCGGTGGAGGCCCCTGGAAACACCATATATTTT. It encodes CAWTPVEAPGNTIYF.

CDR3 nucleotides: TGCGCCAGCAGTGGAAGAGAAGCTTTCTTT. Its protein is CASSGREAFF. This sequence joins TRBV10-1 and TRBJ1-1, with D unresolved. CDR3 size: 10 residues. V shed 4 bases and J shed 8 bases, with 5 bases lying between them. Germline lookup yields CDR1 WNHNN and CDR2 SYGVQD (reference sequence).

The chain employs TRBV11-3 and TRBJ1-1; no firm D call. CDR1 and CDR2 (germline): SGHNT, YENEEA. The length of the CDR3 is 13 residues. V was cut by 5 bases and J by 3 bases, with 10 bases left in between. The CDR3 is CASSTSGDTEAFF. In DNA form, the CDR3 reads TGTGCCAGCAGCACGAGCGGGGACACTGAAGCTTTCTTT.

The genes are TRBV5-1 and TRBJ2-3, with D possibly matching TRBD2 (5 bases). The CDR3 has 14 residues. The V gene's germline CDR1 is SGHRS and CDR2 YFSETQ. Trimming pared 5 bases from V and 1 base from J, leaving 11 bases between. CDR3 sequence: CASSLAGGTDTQYF. The DNA of the CDR3 is TGCGCCAGCAGTCTCGCGGGCGGCACAGATACGCAGTATTTT.

The chain couples TRBV7-3 to TRBJ2-1; TRBD1 matches 9 bases. The CDR3 is 12 residues long. Germline CDR1 reads SGHTA; CDR2 reads FQGTGA. After removal of 2 bases from V and 13 bases from J, the junction contained 3 bases not matched to a gene. CDR3 in amino acids: CASSLGQGFQFF. The DNA for the CDR3 is TGTGCCAGCAGCTTAGGACAGGGGTTCCAGTTCTTC.

The table lists this clone with a count of one. This chain uses TRBV5-4 with TRBJ2-3, with TRBD2 identical over 14 bases. This CDR3 has 16 amino acids. Germline V CDR1 and CDR2: SGHNT, YYREEE (reference sequence). J was trimmed by 1 base and V by 4 bases; bases with no gene match: 2. The CDR3 nucleotides are TGTGCCAGCAGCACGGGACTAGCGGGAGGCACAGATACGCAGTATTTT. As protein: CASSTGLAGGTDTQYF.

This clone was seen repeatedly, ten times or more. CDR3 nucleotide sequence: TGTGCCAGTAGTATAGGATGGGGGAGGGAGCTGTTTTTT. Amino acids: CASSIGWGRELFF. This chain links TRBV19 with TRBJ2-2; D possibly uses TRBD1 or TRBD2 (5 bases each). The germline V and J ends were trimmed by 1 base and 9 bases, with 9 bases remaining between them. The CDR3 length is 13 residues. In germline, CDR1 is LNHDA, CDR2 SQIVND (reference sequence).

The chain uses TRBV18 and TRBJ2-7; D perhaps matches TRBD1 (5 bases). The CDR3 covers 15 residues. Germline loops: CDR1 KGHSH, CDR2 LQKENI. V lost 3 bases and J lost 2, with 14 bases in between. The CDR3 coding sequence is TGTGCCAGCTCACCCGAACCCGACAGAACCTACGAGCAGTACTTC. This codes for CASSPEPDRTYEQYF. The full variable domain, its missing parts supplied by reference TRBV18 and TRBJ2-7, is NAGVMQNPRHLVRRRGQEARLRCSPMKGHSHVYWYRQLPEEGLKFMVYLQKENIIDESGMPKERFSAEFPKEGPSILRIQQVVRGDSAAYFCASSPEPDRTYEQYFGPGTRLTVT.

This chain joins TRBV5-4 and TRBJ1-1; D is possibly TRBD1 (5 bases). The CDR3 sequence is 13 residues long. V dropped 5 bases and J dropped 1 base, with 9 bases sitting between them. Germline CDR1 is SGHNT and CDR2 is YYREEE (reference sequence). The CDR3 coding sequence is TGTGCCAGCAGGCTGACAGAGAACACTGAAGCTTTCTTT. It encodes CASRLTENTEAFF.

V and J are TRBV6-1 and TRBJ2-7; the D gene could be TRBD1 or TRBD2 (6 bases each). The V gene's germline CDR1 is MNHNS and CDR2 SASEGT. Trimming removed 3 bases from V and 2 bases from J, with 14 bases in between. The CDR3 runs 15 residues. The CDR3 DNA reads as TGTGCCAGCAGTGATCGAGGGGGGACGGCCTACGAGCAGTACTTC. Its translation: CASSDRGGTAYEQYF.

The V call is TRBV7-6, the J call TRBJ2-3; tentatively, D is TRBD2 (5 bases). Trimming stripped 5 bases from V and 2 bases from J, with 17 bases between. The CDR3 is made up of 16 amino acids. Germline CDR1 is SGHVS and CDR2 is FNYEAQ. CDR3 protein: CASSPLEGRPTDTQYF. The CDR3 nucleotides are TGTGCCAGCAGCCCGCTCGAAGGGAGACCCACAGATACGCAGTATTTT.

There are a few counts of this clone. The V call is TRBV7-2, the J call TRBJ2-2; 13 bases map to TRBD2. After removal of 3 bases from V and 1 base from J, the junction contained 5 bases not matched to a gene. Germline values: CDR1 SGHTA, CDR2 FQGNSA. The CDR3 is made up of 18 amino acids. This CDR3 reads CASSFPGLAGQNTGELFF. The CDR3 DNA reads TGTGCCAGCAGCTTCCCGGGACTAGCGGGACAGAACACCGGGGAGCTGTTTTTT.

V gene TRBV5-4 combines with J gene TRBJ2-1; perhaps TRBD1 as D (5 bases). The V end was cut by 0 bases, the J end by 7 bases, with 11 bases between. This CDR3 has 14 amino acids. The germline CDR1 and CDR2 sequences are SGHNT and YYREEE (reference sequence). In nucleotides, the CDR3 is TGTGCCAGCAGCTTGGGGCAGGGTCGGAATGAGCAGTTCTTC. It translates to CASSLGQGRNEQFF.

The chain uses TRBV6-4 and TRBJ1-1; D unclear. In germline, CDR1 is MRHNA, CDR2 SNTAGT. The CDR3 totals 13 residues. Trimming removed 8 bases from V and 1 base from J, with 11 bases in between. The CDR3 DNA follows: TGTGCCAGCCGATTGGACGAGAACACTGAAGCTTTCTTT. Encoded protein: CASRLDENTEAFF.

Here the CDR3 reads CASSSRGTIYF. CDR3 DNA: TGTGCCAGCAGTTCCCGGGGCACCATATATTTT. V usage is TRBV6-7 and J usage is TRBJ1-3; no clear D gene. TRBV6-7 is assigned to the ORF class and has an uncertain function. V was shortened by 4 bases and J by 9 bases, with 7 bases between the two germline ends. This CDR3 contains 11 residues.